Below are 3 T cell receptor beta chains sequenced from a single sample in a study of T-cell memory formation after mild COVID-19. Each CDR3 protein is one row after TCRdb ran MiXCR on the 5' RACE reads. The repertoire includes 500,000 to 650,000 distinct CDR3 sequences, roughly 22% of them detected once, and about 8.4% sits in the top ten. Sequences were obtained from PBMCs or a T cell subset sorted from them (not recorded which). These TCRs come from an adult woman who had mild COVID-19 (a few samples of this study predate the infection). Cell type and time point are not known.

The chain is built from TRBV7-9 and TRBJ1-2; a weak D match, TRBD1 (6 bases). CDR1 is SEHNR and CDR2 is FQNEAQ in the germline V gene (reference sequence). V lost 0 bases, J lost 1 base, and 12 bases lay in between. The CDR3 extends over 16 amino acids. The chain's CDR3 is CASSLASGTINYGYTF. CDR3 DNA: TGTGCCAGCAGCTTAGCCTCAGGGACAATTAACTATGGCTACACCTTC.

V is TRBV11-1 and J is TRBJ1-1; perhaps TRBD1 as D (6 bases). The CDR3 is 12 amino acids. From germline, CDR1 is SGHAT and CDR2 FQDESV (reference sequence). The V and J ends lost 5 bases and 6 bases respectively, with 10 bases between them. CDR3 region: CASSEDRSEAFF. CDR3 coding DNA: TGTGCCAGCAGCGAGGACAGATCTGAAGCTTTCTTT.

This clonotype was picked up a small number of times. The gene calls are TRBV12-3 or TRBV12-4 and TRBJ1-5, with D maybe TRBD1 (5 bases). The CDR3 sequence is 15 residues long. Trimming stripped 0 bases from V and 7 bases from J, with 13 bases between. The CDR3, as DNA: TGTGCCAGCAGTTTAGCGGCAGGGTGGGACCAGCCCCAGCATTTT. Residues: CASSLAAGWDQPQHF.